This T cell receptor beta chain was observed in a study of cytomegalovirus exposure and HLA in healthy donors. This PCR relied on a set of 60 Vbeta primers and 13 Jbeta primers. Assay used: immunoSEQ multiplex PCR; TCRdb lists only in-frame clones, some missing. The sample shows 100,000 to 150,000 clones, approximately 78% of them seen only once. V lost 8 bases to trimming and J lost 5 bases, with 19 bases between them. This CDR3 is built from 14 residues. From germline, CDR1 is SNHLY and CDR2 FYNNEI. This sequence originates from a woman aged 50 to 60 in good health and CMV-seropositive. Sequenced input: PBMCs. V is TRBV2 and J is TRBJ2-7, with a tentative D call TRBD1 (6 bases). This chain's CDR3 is CASQGQNLRNEQYF. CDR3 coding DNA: TGTGCCAGCCAGGGGCAGAACCTTAGGAACGAGCAGTACTTC.